These 16 T cell receptor beta chains originate from one sample sequenced in a study of hypomethylating agent response in myelodysplastic syndrome. Only in-frame clones appear in the TCRdb table, and some are missing; sequencing was by immunoSEQ multiplex PCR. The profile shows 5,000 or so clones, 75% to 85% of them singletons. The sequencing used bone marrow, collected before or after starting hypomethylating agent treatment for myelodysplastic syndrome (not recorded which). The receptors come from a human donor with myelodysplastic syndrome.

The CDR3 DNA follows: TGTGCCAGCAAAATCGCGCCGAGCCCGGATCAGCCCCAGCATTTT. This codes for CASKIAPSPDQPQHF. The chain recombines TRBV27 with TRBJ1-5; D unclear. The germline CDR1 and CDR2 sequences are MNHEY and SMNVEV (reference sequence). V was clipped by 7 bases and J by 5 bases, with 18 bases between them. This CDR3 is built from 15 residues.

The V call is TRBV30, the J call TRBJ1-1, with D maybe TRBD1 (6 bases). The V end lost 4 bases, the J end lost 0 bases, and 9 bases lay between the germline ends. CDR1 is GTSNPN, CDR2 SVGIG, per germline (reference sequence). The CDR3 has 13 amino acids. CDR3 amino acids: CAWTGHLNTEAFF. CDR3 DNA: TGTGCCTGGACGGGACACCTGAACACTGAAGCTTTCTTT.

V usage is TRBV5-1 and J usage is TRBJ2-2; 9 positions match TRBD1. CDR1 is SGHRS, CDR2 YFSETQ, per germline. The CDR3 is made up of 14 amino acids. The V gene end was trimmed by 5 bases and the J gene end by 7 bases; junction bases not matched to a gene: 6. The CDR3 DNA is TGCGCCAGCAGACCACAGGGGGCCGGCGGGGAGCTGTTTTTT. As protein: CASRPQGAGGELFF.

This clone was seen more than once but under ten times. The gene calls are TRBV18 and TRBJ1-6; TRBD1 matches 9 bases. Per germline, CDR1 KGHSH and CDR2 LQKENI. The CDR3 runs 14 residues. V dropped 4 bases and J dropped 8; count of bases not matched to a gene: 3. This CDR3 reads CASSRDRVDSPLHF. The CDR3 DNA follows: TGTGCCAGCTCACGGGACAGGGTCGATTCACCCCTCCACTTT.

This chain connects TRBV30 to TRBJ1-6; unclear D gene. CDR3 length: 14 amino acids. The germline V and J ends were trimmed by 3 bases and 8 bases, with 14 bases remaining between them. Germline assignment: CDR1 GTSNPN and CDR2 SVGIG (reference sequence). Here the CDR3 DNA reads TGTGCCTGGAGGGAACGGGGATCGTATTCACCCCTCCACTTT. Protein sequence: CAWRERGSYSPLHF.

The V call is TRBV6-6, the J call TRBJ2-2; the D is unclear. The germline CDR1 and CDR2 sequences are MNHNY and SVGAGI (reference sequence). CDR3 length: 14 residues. V lost 5 bases to trimming and J lost 5 bases, with 12 bases between them. The CDR3 sequence is CASSLLDQTGELFF. The CDR3 DNA is TGTGCCAGCAGTCTTCTGGATCAGACCGGGGAGCTGTTTTTT.

This chain connects TRBV11-1 to TRBJ2-7; possibly TRBD1 or TRBD2 for D (6 bases each). The CDR3 runs 14 residues. Trimming pared 5 bases from V and 2 bases from J, leaving 13 bases between. Germline CDR1 reads SGHAT; CDR2 reads FQDESV (reference sequence). The CDR3: CASSIKGGAYEQYF. CDR3 DNA: TGTGCCAGCAGCATAAAGGGGGGAGCCTACGAGCAGTACTTC.

The table lists this clone with a few counts. The CDR3 protein is CASRLDRSPTREQYF. The CDR3 DNA sequence: TGTGCCAGCAGATTGGACAGGTCCCCTACTCGCGAGCAGTACTTC. This chain connects TRBV6-1 to TRBJ2-7; 7 nucleotides align to TRBD1. Losses at the gene ends were 6 bases for V and 6 bases for J; bases not matched to a gene: 14. The germline gives CDR1 MNHNS, CDR2 SASEGT. The CDR3 length is 15 residues.

The genes are TRBV5-5 and TRBJ1-2; D gene uncertain. The V gene's germline CDR1 is SGHKS and CDR2 YYEKEE (reference sequence). Between the trimmed V and J ends, which lost 3 bases and 2 bases, there was a span of 11 bases. The CDR3 covers 14 residues. In nucleotides, the CDR3 is TGTGCCAGCAGCTCGGATCCGACAAACTATGGCTACACCTTC. It codes for CASSSDPTNYGYTF.

The rearrangement uses TRBV25-1 and TRBJ1-6, with a weak D call TRBD1 (6 bases). Trimming removed 4 bases at V and 7 bases at J, with 11 bases between. The CDR3 length is 14 residues. Per germline, CDR1 MGHDK and CDR2 SYGVNS. CDR3 protein: CASSVQGNNSPLHF. The CDR3 DNA reads TGTGCCAGCAGTGTCCAGGGGAACAATTCACCCCTCCACTTT.

This clone was counted a few times. This rearrangement joins TRBV2 to TRBJ1-1; weak D call: TRBD1 (5 bases). The germline V gene encodes CDR1 SNHLY and CDR2 FYNNEI. This CDR3 contains 12 residues. V was cut by 11 bases and J by 3 bases, with 13 bases left in between. This CDR3 is CAGTQSHTEAFF. CDR3 bases: TGTGCCGGGACCCAAAGCCACACTGAAGCTTTCTTT.

This chain joins TRBV4-1 and TRBJ2-1; the D gene could be TRBD1 or TRBD2 (6 bases each). Trimming stripped 0 bases from V and 8 bases from J, with 11 bases between. Germline V gives CDR1 MGHRA, CDR2 YSYEKL. The CDR3 loop spans 14 amino acids. CDR3 residues: CASSQDKGGYEQFF. The CDR3 bases are TGCGCCAGCAGCCAAGATAAAGGGGGGTATGAGCAGTTCTTC.

The genes are TRBV11-1 and TRBJ2-7; 11 nucleotides line up with TRBD2. CDR1 SGHAT and CDR2 FQDESV come from the germline V gene (reference sequence). After removal of 2 bases from V and 4 bases from J, the junction contained 7 bases not matched to a gene. CDR3 length: 16 amino acids. In nucleotides, the CDR3 is TGTGCCAGCAGCTTATTCACTAGCGGGGGATCATACGAGCAGTACTTC. Amino acids: CASSLFTSGGSYEQYF.

The V call is TRBV4-2, the J call TRBJ1-2; D may be TRBD1 (6 bases). The length of the CDR3 is 17 residues. Per germline, CDR1 LGHNA and CDR2 YNFKEQ. The V gene lost 0 bases and the J gene lost 8 bases, with 22 bases spanning the gap. CDR3 coding DNA: TGTGCCAGCAGCCAAGAACTAGACCTCGTCCGGGGGCCCGGCTACACCTTC. It is translated as CASSQELDLVRGPGYTF.

The chain combines TRBV10-3 with TRBJ2-5, with 8 bases identical to TRBD2. The CDR3 is 15 amino acids. Germline V gene sequence: CDR1 ENHRY, CDR2 SYGVKD. The trim removed 11 bases at V and 5 bases at J, leaving 16 bases unmatched. CDR3 loop: CAARGGASQSETQYF. In DNA, the CDR3 is TGTGCCGCCCGGGGGGGGGCGTCCCAAAGCGAGACCCAGTACTTC.

This chain joins TRBV9 and TRBJ2-3; 7 bases are shared with TRBD1. This CDR3 is built from 15 residues. The V gene's germline CDR1 is SGDLS and CDR2 YYNGEE. Unmatched junction bases numbered 4, after V lost 0 bases and J lost 3 bases. The CDR3 DNA is TGTGCCAGCAGCGTAGAGGGGACAGTAACAGATACGCAGTATTTT. It yields the protein CASSVEGTVTDTQYF.